Listed here are 12 T cell receptor beta chains from one sample, sequenced in a study of long-term antiretroviral therapy in people with HIV. Running of the v3.0 immunoSEQ assay took place at survey level. The method was immunoSEQ multiplex PCR; TCRdb's version includes in-frame clones alone and lacks a portion of them. There are 28,000 or so clones in the sample; around 89% occur only once, and about 4.3% lies in the top ten. Sequencing used unsorted PBMCs, obtained 0.5 years after starting antiretroviral therapy. The receptor source for this set is a woman in her late teens or twenties with HIV.

The chain joins TRBV19 to TRBJ1-2, with D unresolved. There are 15 residues in the CDR3. Germline V gene sequence: CDR1 LNHDA, CDR2 SQIVND (reference sequence). Trimming removed 3 bases at V and 8 bases at J, with 19 bases between. The CDR3 sequence: CASSIDFRAGGGYTF. The CDR3 DNA is TGTGCCAGTAGTATTGATTTTCGTGCTGGCGGGGGCTACACCTTC.

V gene TRBV21-1 combines with J gene TRBJ1-1. TRBV21-1 is a pseudogene locus. This CDR3 has 15 residues. CDR3 region: CASSKGGGYDTEAFF. CDR3 DNA sequence: TGTGCCAGCAGCAAAGGCGGGGGGTACGACACTGAAGCTTTCTTT.

This sequence joins TRBV10-1 and TRBJ2-7; 11 bases are a match to TRBD2. Germline CDR1 and CDR2: WNHNN and SYGVQD (reference sequence). The CDR3 is 16 residues long. The ends lost 4 bases at V and 4 bases at J; junction bases unmatched: 9. Here the CDR3 reads CASSGSRLAGKYEQYF. The CDR3 coding sequence is TGCGCCAGCAGTGGTTCCAGACTAGCGGGAAAATACGAGCAGTACTTC.

The DNA for the CDR3 is TGTGCCAGCAGCACCACGGGGGGCACTGAAGCTTTCTTT. It yields the protein CASSTTGGTEAFF. The rearrangement uses TRBV9 and TRBJ1-1, with D possibly TRBD1 on 5 matching bases. V gave up 4 bases and J gave up 4 bases, with 11 bases separating them. This CDR3 has 13 amino acids. Per germline, CDR1 SGDLS and CDR2 YYNGEE.

The rearrangement uses TRBV28 and TRBJ1-1; D is uncertain. This CDR3 contains 11 residues. Trimming left V 11 bases short and J 4 bases short, with 11 bases between. Germline V gene lookup returns CDR1 MDHEN and CDR2 SYDVKM. The CDR3 sequence is CAAGRSTEAFF. DNA of the CDR3: TGTGCCGCAGGCCGTTCCACTGAAGCTTTCTTT.

The chain carries TRBV5-5 and TRBJ1-3; the D gene is possibly TRBD1 (6 bases). The germline V gene has CDR1 SGHKS and CDR2 YYEKEE (reference sequence). Trimming removed 4 bases at V and 0 bases at J, with 11 bases between. The CDR3 loop spans 15 amino acids. The CDR3 loop is CASSHQGSSGNTIYF. CDR3 DNA: TGTGCCAGCAGCCACCAGGGGAGCTCTGGAAACACCATATATTTT.

This sequence joins TRBV6-1 and TRBJ1-4; TRBD1 might be the D (6 bases). V lost 4 bases to trimming and J lost 8 bases, with 14 bases between them. The CDR3 has 14 residues. Germline CDR1 reads MNHNS; CDR2 reads SASEGT. DNA of the CDR3: TGTGCCAGCAGTGTCAGGGGAGGAAGCGAAAAACTGTTTTTT. This sequence encodes CASSVRGGSEKLFF.

This clone came up a few times. CDR3 protein: CASSSEGASYEQYF. The CDR3 bases are TGTGCCAGCAGCTCCGAAGGGGCCTCCTACGAGCAGTACTTC. J is TRBJ2-7 and V is TRBV6-6; the D gene is possibly TRBD1 (5 bases). CDR3 length: 14 residues. Germline V gene lookup returns CDR1 MNHNY and CDR2 SVGAGI (reference sequence). The ends were cut back, 6 bases at V and 0 bases at J, with 12 bases in the middle.

The chain uses TRBV28 and TRBJ2-2; possibly TRBD2 for D (6 bases). Germline CDR1 reads MDHEN; CDR2 reads SYDVKM. This CDR3 is built from 15 residues. Trimming pared 5 bases from V and 5 bases from J, leaving 15 bases between. CDR3 loop: CASSREVGRTGELFF. DNA for the CDR3: TGTGCCAGCAGTAGGGAGGTTGGACGAACCGGGGAGCTGTTTTTT.

This chain joins TRBV7-3 and TRBJ2-7; possibly TRBD1 or TRBD2 for D (5 bases each). CDR1 and CDR2 (germline): SGHTA, FQGTGA. This CDR3 comprises 14 residues. With 6 bases removed from V and 4 bases from J, the gap between germline ends came to 16 bases. DNA of the CDR3: TGTGCCAGCAGGCTAACCGGGACGGCATACGAGCAGTACTTC. Translation gives CASRLTGTAYEQYF.

J is TRBJ2-7 and V is TRBV6-4; TRBD1 matches 8 bases. The junction had 5 bases not matched to a gene; V was cut back by 7 bases and J by 0 bases. The CDR3 length is 14 residues. Looked up from germline, CDR1 is MRHNA and CDR2 is SNTAGT. The CDR3 is CASTRDRSSYEQYF. CDR3 bases: TGTGCCAGCACCCGGGACAGGAGCTCCTACGAGCAGTACTTC.

The gene calls are TRBV27 and TRBJ2-1, with D hard to call. Trimming removed 7 bases from V and 10 bases from J, with 14 bases in between. CDR3 length: 12 amino acids. In germline, CDR1 is MNHEY, CDR2 SMNVEV (reference sequence). CDR3 loop: CASNPAVGEQFF. The CDR3 DNA follows: TGTGCCAGCAATCCCGCGGTGGGGGAGCAGTTCTTC.